These 21 T cell receptor beta chains were all obtained from the same sample, sequenced in a study of control samples from healthy donors and cancer patients. Method: immunoSEQ multiplex PCR; TCRdb's copy keeps in-frame clones and lacks some. The data show fewer than 200,000 clones, 90% to 95% seen once. Sequencing was carried out using blood. The receptors were sampled from a woman aged 55-70 years in good health.

V gene TRBV10-3 combines with J gene TRBJ2-3; 10 bases agree with TRBD2. Germline loops: CDR1 ENHRY, CDR2 SYGVKD. V lost 5 bases, J lost 3 bases, and 2 bases stayed unmatched. The CDR3 runs to 14 residues. DNA for the CDR3: TGTGCCATCAGTCCGGGACTAGCGACAGATACGCAGTATTTT. Its translation is CAISPGLATDTQYF.

The J gene is TRBJ1-6, the V gene TRBV3-1 (or the pseudogene TRBV3-2); D call uncertain. Trimming stripped 3 bases from V and 8 bases from J, with 5 bases between. The CDR3 totals 12 residues. Germline-derived CDR1 and CDR2 are LGHDT and YNNKEL (reference sequence). CDR3 nucleotide sequence: TGTGCCAGCAGCCACGACTATTCACCCCTCCACTTT. It codes for CASSHDYSPLHF.

The chain carries TRBV7-2 and TRBJ1-3, with D perhaps matching TRBD1 (6 bases). Trimming shortened V by 5 bases and J by 4 bases, and 18 bases separated the two germline ends. In germline, CDR1 is SGHTA, CDR2 FQGNSA. The CDR3 contains 16 residues. The CDR3 sequence: CASSLGGRAPGNTIYF. As DNA, the CDR3 is TGTGCCAGCAGCCTGGGGGGCAGGGCACCGGGAAACACCATATATTTT.

The gene calls are TRBV21-1 and TRBJ1-5; the table's D gene call, TRBD1, was not cross checked with the DNA. TRBV21-1 is deemed a pseudogene. The length of the CDR3 is 19 residues. The CDR3 nucleotides read TGTGCCAGCAGCAAATCTCGGACAGGGGCCCCTCTAGGGAATCAGCCCCAGCATTTT. Translation gives CASSKSRTGAPLGNQPQHF.

This clone was seen only once. This CDR3 is CASGRTGSLSGANVLTF. The CDR3 nucleotides are TGTGCTAGTGGGAGGACAGGTAGTCTCTCTGGGGCCAACGTCCTGACTTTC. The chain recombines TRBV12-5 with TRBJ2-6; 7 bases fit TRBD1. CDR1 and CDR2 (germline): LGHNT, FRNRAP. Germline trimming cut 6 bases from V and 0 bases from J; bases unmatched to any gene: 8. The CDR3 has 17 amino acids.

The V gene is TRBV6-5, the J gene TRBJ2-3; the match to TRBD1 covers 10 bases. The V segment lost 6 bases and the J segment 3 bases; nucleotides outside the gene matches: 6. The CDR3 has 15 residues. Germline-derived CDR1 and CDR2 are MNHEY and SVGAGI. The CDR3 reads CASSPRDRGTDTQYF. CDR3 coding DNA: TGTGCCAGCAGCCCCCGGGACAGGGGAACAGATACGCAGTATTTT.

The V call is TRBV6-2 or TRBV6-3, the J call TRBJ1-1, with unresolved D. Germline loops: CDR1 MNHEY, CDR2 SVGEGT. Trimming stripped 3 bases from V and 4 bases from J, with 9 bases between. This CDR3 has 13 amino acids. The DNA for the CDR3 is TGTGCCAGCAGTTATGGGGAGGCCACTGAAGCTTTCTTT. As protein: CASSYGEATEAFF.

The genes are TRBV11-3 and TRBJ1-1, with 7 bases aligning to TRBD1. V lost 4 bases, J lost 7 bases, and 6 bases stayed unmatched. This CDR3 region has 13 residues. Per the germline V gene, CDR1 is SGHNT and CDR2 is YENEEA. The CDR3 loop reads CASSSGTASEAFF. The CDR3 DNA follows: TGTGCCAGCAGCTCCGGGACAGCTAGTGAAGCTTTCTTT. Filled out from reference TRBV11-3 and TRBJ1-1, the complete variable domain reads EAGVVQSPRYKIIEKKQPVAFWCNPISGHNTLYWYLQNLGQGPELLIRYENEEAVDDSQLPKDRFSAERLKGVDSTLKIQPAELGDSAVYLCASSSGTASEAFFGQGTRLTVV.

This rearrangement joins TRBV9 to TRBJ2-1; TRBD2 agrees at 9 bases. Trimming cost V 4 bases and J 10 bases; bases outside gene matches: 9. Germline lookup yields CDR1 SGDLS and CDR2 YYNGEE. The CDR3 is 14 amino acids. CDR3 region: CASSFIAGAGEQFF. CDR3 in DNA: TGTGCCAGCAGCTTCATAGCGGGGGCCGGGGAGCAGTTCTTC.

The J gene is TRBJ2-7, the V gene TRBV11-1, with 8 bases identical to TRBD2. The trim removed 1 base at V and 2 bases at J, leaving 7 bases unmatched. The germline V gene has CDR1 SGHAT and CDR2 FQDESV (reference sequence). This CDR3 region has 16 residues. The CDR3: CASSLDGGAPTYEQYF. CDR3 sequence (DNA): TGTGCCAGCAGCTTAGACGGGGGGGCCCCGACCTACGAGCAGTACTTC.

V gene TRBV5-4 combines with J gene TRBJ2-5; 8 bases are shared with TRBD2. Germline CDR1 is SGHNT and CDR2 is YYREEE (reference sequence). V was pared by 3 bases and J by 5 bases, with 6 bases of the junction left unmatched. This CDR3 is 14 amino acids long. CDR3 sequence: CASSSPRGGETQYF. The CDR3 region has the DNA TGTGCCAGCAGCTCCCCCCGGGGGGGGGAGACCCAGTACTTC.

V gene TRBV6-2 or TRBV6-3 combines with J gene TRBJ1-1; D gene uncertain. Germline CDR1 and CDR2: MNHEY and SVGEGT. Deletions cut 8 bases from V and 8 bases from J, with 12 bases between. The CDR3 runs 11 residues. The CDR3 DNA sequence: TGTGCCAGCCGCCAAGGAGGCGAAGCTTTCTTT. Its protein is CASRQGGEAFF.

This chain joins TRBV7-2 and TRBJ1-6; D ambiguous. CDR1 and CDR2 (germline): SGHTA, FQGNSA. Deletions cut 1 base from V and 11 bases from J, with 6 bases between. The CDR3 totals 12 residues. In DNA, the CDR3 is TGTGCCAGCAGCTTAGGAGAAGCACCCCTCCACTTT. This encodes CASSLGEAPLHF.

Points on this clone: This CDR3 is also generated by other DNA sequences in the sample. The J gene is TRBJ2-3, the V gene TRBV7-2; 7 bases fit TRBD2. Trimming at V came to 1 base and at J to 5 bases, leaving 9 bases not matched to a gene. The CDR3 sequence is 16 residues long. Germline V gene sequence: CDR1 SGHTA, CDR2 FQGNSA. CDR3 sequence (DNA): TGTGCCAGCAGCTTAGAATTAGCGGGCGGGGTAGATACGCAGTATTTT. Protein product: CASSLELAGGVDTQYF.

The genes are TRBV4-3 and TRBJ1-4, with D perhaps TRBD1 (6 bases). Looked up from germline, CDR1 is LGHNA and CDR2 is YSLEER. The CDR3 covers 16 residues. Trimming left V 1 base short and J 8 bases short, with 17 bases between. The CDR3 protein is CASSQAVGRGREKLFF. CDR3 DNA sequence: TGCGCCAGCAGCCAAGCCGTTGGCAGGGGAAGGGAAAAACTGTTTTTT.

The chain combines TRBV5-4 with TRBJ2-1, with D possibly matching TRBD2 (7 bases). CDR3 length equals 15 residues. Trimming cost V 4 bases and J 6 bases, with 17 bases left between them. In germline, CDR1 is SGHNT, CDR2 YYREEE (reference sequence). CDR3 sequence (DNA): TGTGCCAGCAGCCAGGGGAGTAGCGGGTTCAATGAGCAGTTCTTC. It codes for CASSQGSSGFNEQFF.

The gene calls are TRBV11-3 and TRBJ1-3; D is unresolved. There are 13 residues in the CDR3. The germline V and J ends were trimmed by 3 bases and 3 bases, with 6 bases remaining between them. The germline V gene has CDR1 SGHNT and CDR2 YENEEA. The DNA of the CDR3 is TGTGCCAGCAGCTTGGTCGTTGGAAACACCATATATTTT. Translation: CASSLVVGNTIYF.

The CDR3 DNA reads as TGTGCCAGCAGCTTGGGCCCTATTAACTATGGCTACACCTTC. This codes for CASSLGPINYGYTF. The chain has TRBV5-8 and TRBJ1-2; D ambiguous. The V and J ends lost 0 bases and 1 base respectively, with 7 bases between them. The CDR3 extends over 14 amino acids. Germline assignment: CDR1 SGHTS and CDR2 YDEGEE. The whole variable domain, filled in from reference TRBV5-8 and TRBJ1-2, reads EAGVTQSPTHLIKTRGQQATLRCSPISGHTSVYWYQQALGLGLQFLLWYDEGEERNRGNFPPRFSGRQFPNYSSELNVNALELEDSALYLCASSLGPINYGYTFGSGTRLTVV.

The rearrangement uses TRBV3-1 (or the pseudogene TRBV3-2) and TRBJ2-2; maybe TRBD1 (6 bases). The V and J ends lost 4 bases and 5 bases respectively, with 11 bases between them. This CDR3 has 14 amino acids. CDR1 is LGHDT and CDR2 is YNNKEL in the germline V gene (reference sequence). CDR3 in amino acids: CASSRQGSTGELFF. The CDR3 nucleotides are TGTGCCAGCAGCCGGCAGGGGAGTACCGGGGAGCTGTTTTTT.

CDR3 loop: CASSFGTMNTEAFF. For the CDR3, the DNA is TGTGCCAGCAGCTTCGGGACAATGAACACTGAAGCTTTCTTT. The chain has TRBV7-9 and TRBJ1-1, with TRBD1 as a possible D gene (6 bases). Germline assignment: CDR1 SEHNR and CDR2 FQNEAQ (reference sequence). The CDR3 extends over 14 amino acids. Trimming stripped 3 bases from V and 0 bases from J, with 8 bases between.

This chain uses TRBV11-1 with TRBJ1-2; tentative D call: TRBD1 (6 bases). The CDR3 covers 13 residues. The germline V and J ends were trimmed by 5 bases and 5 bases, with 12 bases remaining between them. The germline V gene has CDR1 SGHAT and CDR2 FQDESV (reference sequence). The CDR3 loop reads CASSRGQTYGYTF. CDR3 coding DNA: TGTGCCAGCAGCCGTGGACAGACATATGGCTACACCTTC. Full variable domain (rest looked up from reference TRBV11-1 and TRBJ1-2): EAEVAQSPRYKITEKSQAVAFWCDPISGHATLYWYRQILGQGPELLVQFQDESVVDDSQLPKDRFSAERLKGVDSTLKIQPAELGDSAMYLCASSRGQTYGYTFGSGTRLTVV.